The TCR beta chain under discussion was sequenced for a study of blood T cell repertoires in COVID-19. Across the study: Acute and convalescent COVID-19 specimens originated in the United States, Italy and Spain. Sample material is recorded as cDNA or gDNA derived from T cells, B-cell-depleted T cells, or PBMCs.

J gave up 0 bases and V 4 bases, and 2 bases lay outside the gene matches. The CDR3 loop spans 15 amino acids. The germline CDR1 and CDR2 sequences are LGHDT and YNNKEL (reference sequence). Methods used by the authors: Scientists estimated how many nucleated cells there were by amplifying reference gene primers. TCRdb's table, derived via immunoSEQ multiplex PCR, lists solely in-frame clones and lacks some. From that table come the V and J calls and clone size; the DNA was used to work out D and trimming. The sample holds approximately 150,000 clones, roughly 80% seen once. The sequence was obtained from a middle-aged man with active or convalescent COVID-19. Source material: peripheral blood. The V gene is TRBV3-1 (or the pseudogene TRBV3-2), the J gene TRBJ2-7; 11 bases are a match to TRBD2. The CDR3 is CASSPGTSGSYEQYF. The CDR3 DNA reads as TGTGCCAGCAGCCCTGGGACTAGCGGCTCCTACGAGCAGTACTTC.